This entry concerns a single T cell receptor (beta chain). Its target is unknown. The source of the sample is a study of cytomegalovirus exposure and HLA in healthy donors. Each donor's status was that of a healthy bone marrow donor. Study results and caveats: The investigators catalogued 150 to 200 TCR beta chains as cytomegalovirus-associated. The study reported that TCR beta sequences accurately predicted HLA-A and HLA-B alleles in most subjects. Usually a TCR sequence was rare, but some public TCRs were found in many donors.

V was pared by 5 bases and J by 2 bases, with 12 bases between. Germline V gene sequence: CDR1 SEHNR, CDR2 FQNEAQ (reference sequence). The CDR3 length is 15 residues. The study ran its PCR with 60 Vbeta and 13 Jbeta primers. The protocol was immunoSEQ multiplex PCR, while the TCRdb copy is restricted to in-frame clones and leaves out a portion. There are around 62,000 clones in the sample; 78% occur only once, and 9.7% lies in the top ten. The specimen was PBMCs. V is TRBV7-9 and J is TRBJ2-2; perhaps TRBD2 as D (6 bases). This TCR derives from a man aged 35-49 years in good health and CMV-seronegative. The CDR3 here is CASSPRLGNTGELFF. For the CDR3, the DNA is TGTGCCAGCAGCCCCAGACTAGGAAACACCGGGGAGCTGTTTTTT. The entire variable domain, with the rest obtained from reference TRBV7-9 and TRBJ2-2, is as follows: DTGVSQNPRHKITKRGQNVTFRCDPISEHNRLYWYRQTLGQGPEFLTYFQNEAQLEKSRLLSDRFSAERPKGSFSTLEIQRTEQGDSAMYLCASSPRLGNTGELFFGEGSRLTVL.